The 24 T cell receptor beta chains reported below all come from one sample, sequenced in a study of blood T cell repertoires in COVID-19. TCRdb's table, derived via immunoSEQ multiplex PCR, lists solely in-frame clones and lacks some. The sample has roughly 670,000 clones, 85% to 90% seen once. Sequenced sample: peripheral blood. The receptor set was obtained from a woman between 18 and 29 years old with acute or convalescent COVID-19.

The chain is built from TRBV5-4 and TRBJ2-1, with 8 bases matching TRBD2. J was trimmed by 2 bases and V by 3 bases; bases with no gene match: 10. Germline V CDR1 and CDR2: SGHNT, YYREEE (reference sequence). This CDR3 is built from 17 residues. The CDR3 DNA is TGTGCCAGCAGCTCTCTTGACGGGGGGGCCCCCTACAATGAGCAGTTCTTC. It yields the protein CASSSLDGGAPYNEQFF.

The J gene is TRBJ2-5, the V gene TRBV4-1; 7 nucleotides align to TRBD2. Losses at the gene ends were 4 bases for V and 2 bases for J; bases not matched to a gene: 7. The CDR3 consists of 15 residues. Looked up from germline, CDR1 is MGHRA and CDR2 is YSYEKL. The CDR3: CASSPVASGQETQYF. CDR3 DNA sequence: TGCGCCAGCAGCCCGGTGGCTAGCGGTCAAGAGACCCAGTACTTC.

The rearrangement links TRBV30 to TRBJ1-1, with D possibly TRBD1 on 5 matching bases. CDR3 size: 17 residues. V gave up 2 bases and J gave up 5 bases, with 24 bases separating them. The germline CDR1 and CDR2 sequences are GTSNPN and SVGIG (reference sequence). The DNA for the CDR3 is TGTGCCTGGAGTAAACCAAAAACTAGGAGGGGAGGTACTGAAGCTTTCTTT. Translation gives CAWSKPKTRRGGTEAFF.

V is TRBV5-4 and J is TRBJ1-2; possible D gene TRBD1, 6 bases. The CDR3 spans 16 residues. Germline CDR1 is SGHNT and CDR2 is YYREEE (reference sequence). V dropped 3 bases and J dropped 3 bases, with 18 bases sitting between them. The CDR3 reads CASSSNRARGDYGYTF. Here the CDR3 DNA reads TGTGCCAGCAGCTCAAACAGGGCTCGAGGGGACTATGGCTACACCTTC.

The DNA of the CDR3 is TGTGCCAGTAAGTCAGGGGAACTCGGCGAGCAGTACTTC. This sequence encodes CASKSGELGEQYF. The V call is TRBV19, the J call TRBJ2-7; D might be TRBD1 (6 bases). Germline V lookup: CDR1 LNHDA, CDR2 SQIVND (reference sequence). The V end lost 7 bases, the J end lost 6 bases, and 16 bases lay between the germline ends. The CDR3 loop spans 13 amino acids.

The J gene is TRBJ2-5, the V gene TRBV18; perhaps TRBD2 as D (6 bases). The CDR3 covers 15 residues. Germline lookup yields CDR1 KGHSH and CDR2 LQKENI. V lost 2 bases to trimming and J lost 4 bases, with 14 bases between them. This CDR3 reads CASSPSGTVRETQYF. Here the CDR3 DNA reads TGTGCCAGCTCACCATCCGGGACTGTCAGAGAGACCCAGTACTTC.

V gene TRBV7-8 combines with J gene TRBJ2-1; D gene ambiguous. Between the trimmed V and J ends, which lost 5 bases and 4 bases, there was a span of 9 bases. CDR3 length equals 13 residues. The V gene's germline CDR1 is SGHVS and CDR2 FQNEAQ. In DNA, the CDR3 is TGTGCCAGCAGCCTAACACAGTACAATGAGCAGTTCTTC. It encodes CASSLTQYNEQFF.

The chain has TRBV7-9 and TRBJ1-1, with D possibly being TRBD1 (5 bases). This CDR3 has 14 amino acids. With 3 bases removed from V and 0 bases from J, the gap between germline ends came to 8 bases. CDR1 and CDR2 from the germline V gene are SEHNR and FQNEAQ (reference sequence). The CDR3 reads CASSLQGMNTEAFF. The CDR3 region has the DNA TGTGCCAGCAGCTTGCAGGGTATGAACACTGAAGCTTTCTTT.

The chain joins TRBV4-3 to TRBJ1-2; TRBD1 agrees at 12 bases. Trimming cost V 3 bases and J 9 bases; bases outside gene matches: 8. Germline values: CDR1 LGHNA, CDR2 YSLEER. The CDR3 totals 15 residues. Here the CDR3 reads CASSQGQGASFSYTF. Written as DNA, the CDR3 is TGCGCCAGCAGCCAGGGACAGGGGGCGAGTTTTAGCTACACCTTC.

This chain links TRBV7-9 with TRBJ1-1; D might be TRBD1 (6 bases). The CDR3 is 16 amino acids. V lost 6 bases and J 1 base, leaving 18 bases between the germline ends. Germline values: CDR1 SEHNR, CDR2 FQNEAQ (reference sequence). The CDR3 reads CASSEAPGTKNTEAFF. The CDR3 bases are TGTGCCAGCAGTGAAGCCCCCGGGACAAAGAACACTGAAGCTTTCTTT.

This clone was picked up one time. V is TRBV5-1 and J is TRBJ1-6; 7 nucleotides align to TRBD1. The germline V gene has CDR1 SGHRS and CDR2 YFSETQ. The J segment lost 5 bases and the V segment lost 7 bases, leaving 12 bases of the junction unmatched. CDR3 length: 16 amino acids. The CDR3: CASRDYRGANNSPLHF. The DNA for the CDR3 is TGCGCCAGCCGGGATTACAGGGGCGCCAATAATTCACCCCTCCACTTT.

This chain uses TRBV24-1 with TRBJ1-2; 7 nucleotides match TRBD1. The germline CDR1 and CDR2 sequences are KGHDR and SFDVKD. J gave up 6 bases and V 5 bases, and 11 bases lay outside the gene matches. The CDR3 spans 15 residues. The CDR3 region is CATSGPSGGFNGYTF. The CDR3 region has the DNA TGTGCCACCAGTGGGCCGTCAGGGGGATTTAATGGCTACACCTTC.

This chain uses TRBV10-3 with TRBJ2-1, with 9 positions matching TRBD1. V shed 7 bases and J 4 bases; nucleotides not matched to a gene: 8. The CDR3 runs 15 residues. Per germline, CDR1 ENHRY and CDR2 SYGVKD. In nucleotides, the CDR3 is TGTGCCATCAAATCAAACAGGGGGCTGTACAATGAGCAGTTCTTC. Translated, it gives CAIKSNRGLYNEQFF.

The chain has TRBV7-2 and TRBJ1-4; D might be TRBD1 (5 bases). Per germline, CDR1 SGHTA and CDR2 FQGNSA. Trimming shortened V by 3 bases and J by 2 bases, and 13 bases separated the two germline ends. CDR3 length equals 16 residues. This chain's CDR3 is CASSLSSGFTNEKLFF. The DNA of the CDR3 is TGTGCCAGCAGCTTGTCATCAGGGTTTACTAATGAAAAACTGTTTTTT. Supplemented by reference TRBV7-2 and TRBJ1-4, the full variable domain reads GAGVSQSPSNKVTEKGKDVELRCDPISGHTALYWYRQSLGQGLEFLIYFQGNSAPDKSGLPSDRFSAERTGGSVSTLTIQRTQQEDSAVYLCASSLSSGFTNEKLFFGSGTQLSVL.

The V gene is TRBV5-6, the J gene TRBJ2-7; no clear D. Per germline, CDR1 SGHDT and CDR2 YYEEEE. V was cut by 0 bases and J by 3 bases, with 7 bases left in between. CDR3 length equals 13 residues. The CDR3 region is CASSLDSHYEQYF. CDR3 sequence (DNA): TGTGCCAGCAGCTTGGACTCCCACTACGAGCAGTACTTC.

The CDR3 reads CSVELEMNTEAFF. In DNA, the CDR3 is TGCAGCGTTGAATTAGAAATGAACACTGAAGCTTTCTTT. V usage is TRBV29-1 and J usage is TRBJ1-1; no firm D call. V lost 2 bases and J 0 bases, leaving 7 bases between the germline ends. Germline-derived CDR1 and CDR2 are SQVTM and ANQGSEA. CDR3 length equals 13 residues.

This clone was observed once. V and J are TRBV6-1 and TRBJ2-1; 14 bases align to TRBD2. The CDR3 contains 17 residues. J gave up 8 bases and V 3 bases, and 9 bases lay outside the gene matches. The germline V gene encodes CDR1 MNHNS and CDR2 SASEGT. The CDR3 DNA reads as TGTGCCAGCAGTGAGGCGACTAGCGGGGGGGTGGGCTATGAGCAGTTCTTC. Protein product: CASSEATSGGVGYEQFF.

The CDR3 spells CASSLRTGRYNEQFF. The DNA of the CDR3 is TGCGCCAGCAGCTTGAGGACAGGGAGATACAATGAGCAGTTCTTC. The V and J genes are TRBV5-1 and TRBJ2-1; 8 bases line up with TRBD1. V dropped 1 base and J dropped 4; count of bases not matched to a gene: 4. CDR1 SGHRS and CDR2 YFSETQ come from the germline V gene. This CDR3 spans 15 amino acids.

The gene calls are TRBV19 and TRBJ1-6; D is uncertain. V lost 2 bases, J lost 7 bases, and 12 bases lay in between. There are 15 residues in the CDR3. CDR1 LNHDA and CDR2 SQIVND come from the germline V gene (reference sequence). The CDR3 region is CASSISGGLNSPLHF. CDR3 coding DNA: TGTGCCAGTAGTATATCGGGCGGGCTAAATTCACCCCTCCACTTT.

The chain recombines TRBV3-1 (or the pseudogene TRBV3-2) with TRBJ1-1, with 11 bases that match TRBD1. CDR1 and CDR2 (germline): LGHDT, YNNKEL (reference sequence). The CDR3 is made up of 17 amino acids. The V and J ends lost 1 base and 1 base, in that order; junction bases with no gene match: 5. The CDR3, as DNA: TGTGCCAGCAGCCAAGCCGGACAGGGGGCGCGGAACACTGAAGCTTTCTTT. This sequence encodes CASSQAGQGARNTEAFF.

Here the CDR3 reads CASSITLDRIDNYGYTF. The CDR3 DNA reads as TGTGCCAGTAGTATTACCCTCGACAGGATCGATAACTATGGCTACACCTTC. The V call is TRBV19, the J call TRBJ1-2, with D perhaps TRBD1 (6 bases). V lost 3 bases and J lost 1, with 18 bases in between. The CDR3 runs 17 residues. From germline, CDR1 is LNHDA and CDR2 SQIVND (reference sequence). The full variable domain, its missing parts supplied by reference TRBV19 and TRBJ1-2, is DGGITQSPKYLFRKEGQNVTLSCEQNLNHDAMYWYRQDPGQGLRLIYYSQIVNDFQKGDIAEGYSVSREKKESFPLTVTSAQKNPTAFYLCASSITLDRIDNYGYTFGSGTRLTVV.

Concerning this clone itself: The same CDR3 arises from other DNA sequences in this sample as well. The rearrangement links TRBV29-1 to TRBJ1-1; D is unclear. The CDR3 contains 13 residues. Germline-derived CDR1 and CDR2 are SQVTM and ANQGSEA. Between the trimmed V and J ends, which lost 4 bases and 0 bases, there was a span of 9 bases. CDR3 sequence: CSVGPGLNTEAFF. CDR3 bases: TGCAGCGTTGGACCTGGGCTGAACACTGAAGCTTTCTTT.

This clone was seen a single time. This rearrangement joins TRBV7-9 to TRBJ2-2, with D uncertain. Looked up from germline, CDR1 is SEHNR and CDR2 is FQNEAQ (reference sequence). The CDR3 runs 14 residues. The V gene lost 5 bases and the J gene lost 7 bases, with 14 bases spanning the gap. The DNA for the CDR3 is TGTGCCAGCAGCGTAGTATACGAGGTCGGGGAGCTGTTTTTT. Protein: CASSVVYEVGELFF.

This chain uses TRBV4-1 with TRBJ2-1; D is uncertain. The ends were cut back, 0 bases at V and 6 bases at J, with 12 bases in the middle. CDR3 size: 15 residues. Germline loops: CDR1 MGHRA, CDR2 YSYEKL. The CDR3 region has the DNA TGCGCCAGCAGCCAAGACCCCCTTTCCGGCAATGAGCAGTTCTTC. Translated: CASSQDPLSGNEQFF.